This T cell receptor beta chain was identified during a study of blood T cell repertoires in COVID-19. Overall study context: Nucleic acid was either cDNA or gDNA, and it came from T cells, B-cell-depleted T cells, or PBMCs.

The table lists this clone with a few counts. Source study methods: From reference gene primer amplification, estimates of nucleated cell counts were derived. The table came from immunoSEQ multiplex PCR; TCRdb's copy has only in-frame clones and leaves some out. The V and J calls and clone size were taken over from that table, and D and trimming were inferred from the DNA. Of roughly 67,000 clones detected, 60% to 85% appear once; the ten largest clones hold 23%. This CDR3 is built from 15 residues. The J segment lost 5 bases and the V segment lost 3 bases, leaving 8 bases of the junction unmatched. Germline V lookup: CDR1 SGHVS, CDR2 FQNEAQ.

The receptor comes from a human donor in a cohort sampled during active COVID-19. Specimen: peripheral blood. The chain joins TRBV7-8 to TRBJ1-1, with 8 positions matching TRBD1. In nucleotides, the CDR3 is TGTGCCAGCAGCTTGCAAACACAGGGGGGGACTGAAGCTTTCTTT. It codes for CASSLQTQGGTEAFF.